The present TCR beta chain was sequenced within a study of response to subunit inactivated influenza vaccine. General observations from the study: New T cells are recruited in small numbers by each seasonal influenza vaccination, according to the authors' suggestion.

Via MiXCR, TCRdb re-called the RT-PCR reads, giving one row per CDR3 protein. The table shows approximately 480,000 distinct CDR3 sequences, with approximately 9.9% occurring only once. This clonotype was found many times. Its antigen is unidentified. V was shortened by 9 bases and J by 0 bases, with 9 bases between the two germline ends. The CDR3 is made up of 13 amino acids. Sequenced here: PBMCs from blood, sampled 35 to 45 days after vaccination. The chain combines TRBV12-3 or TRBV12-4 with TRBJ2-4, with D possibly TRBD2 on 5 matching bases. This clonotype originated in a man between 50 and 59 years old who received an inactivated influenza vaccine. The CDR3 region has the DNA TGTGCCAGTTCCGGGGTAGCCAAAAACATTCAGTACTTC. As protein: CASSGVAKNIQYF.